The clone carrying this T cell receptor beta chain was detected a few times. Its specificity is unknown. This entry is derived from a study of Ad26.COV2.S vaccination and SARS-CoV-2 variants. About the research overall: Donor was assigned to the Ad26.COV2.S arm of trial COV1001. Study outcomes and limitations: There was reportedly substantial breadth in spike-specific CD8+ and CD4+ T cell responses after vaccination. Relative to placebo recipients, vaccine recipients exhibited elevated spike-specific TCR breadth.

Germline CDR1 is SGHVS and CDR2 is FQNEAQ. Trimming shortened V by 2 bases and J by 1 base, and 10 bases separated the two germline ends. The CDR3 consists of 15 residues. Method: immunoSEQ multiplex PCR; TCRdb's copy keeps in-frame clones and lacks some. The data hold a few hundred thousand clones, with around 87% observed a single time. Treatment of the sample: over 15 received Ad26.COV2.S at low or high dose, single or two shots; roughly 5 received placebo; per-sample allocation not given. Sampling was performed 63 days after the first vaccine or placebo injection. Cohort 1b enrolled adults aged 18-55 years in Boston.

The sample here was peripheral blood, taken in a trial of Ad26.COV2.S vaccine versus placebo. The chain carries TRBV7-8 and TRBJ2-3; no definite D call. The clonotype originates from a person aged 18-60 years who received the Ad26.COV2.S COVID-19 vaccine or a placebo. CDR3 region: CASSLLYSRTDTQYF. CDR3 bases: TGTGCCAGCAGCTTACTCTACAGCCGCACAGATACGCAGTATTTT.